The clone carrying this T cell receptor (beta chain) was detected many times. Antigen unknown. The sample belongs to a study of T cells in Graves' hyperthyroidism and ophthalmopathy. Overall study results and limits: Among thyroid clonotypes expanded above 0.001, most also appeared in blood.

The source material, RNA transcripts, was used to amplify TCR beta CDR3 regions. First-round RT-PCR with HTBI primers amplified the TCR CDR3 region. TCRdb re-called the multiplex PCR reads through MiXCR, storing one row per CDR3 protein. The data hold 550,000 to 600,000 distinct CDR3 sequences, with approximately 44% observed a single time. Per germline, CDR1 SQVTM and CDR2 ANQGSEA. This CDR3 region has 15 residues. The V and J ends lost 3 bases and 0 bases, in that order; junction bases with no gene match: 5. The J gene is TRBJ1-2, the V gene TRBV29-1; 9 nucleotides match TRBD1. Sequenced material: peripheral blood or thyroid tissue (not recorded which). This clonotype originated in an adult woman with Graves' disease, either hyperthyroidism or ophthalmopathy (not recorded which). DNA of the CDR3: TGCAGCGTTGATGGGACAGGGAGGTCTAACTATGGCTACACCTTC. As protein: CSVDGTGRSNYGYTF. Looking up the rest from reference TRBV29-1 and TRBJ1-2 gives the full variable domain: SAVISQKPSRDICQRGTSLTIQCQVDSQVTMMFWYRQQPGQSLTLIATANQGSEATYESGFVIDKFPISRPNLTFSTLTVSNMSPEDSSIYLCSVDGTGRSNYGYTFGSGTRLTVV.